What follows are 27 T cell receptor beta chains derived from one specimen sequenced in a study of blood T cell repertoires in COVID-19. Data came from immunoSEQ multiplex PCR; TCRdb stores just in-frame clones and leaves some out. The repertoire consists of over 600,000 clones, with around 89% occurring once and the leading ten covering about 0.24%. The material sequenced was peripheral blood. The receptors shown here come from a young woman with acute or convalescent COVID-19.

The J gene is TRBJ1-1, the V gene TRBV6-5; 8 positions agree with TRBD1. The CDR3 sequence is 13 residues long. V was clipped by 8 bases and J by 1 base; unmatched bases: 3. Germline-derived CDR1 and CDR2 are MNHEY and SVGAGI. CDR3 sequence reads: CASEDRANTEAFF. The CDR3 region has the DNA TGTGCCAGCGAGGACAGGGCGAACACTGAAGCTTTCTTT.

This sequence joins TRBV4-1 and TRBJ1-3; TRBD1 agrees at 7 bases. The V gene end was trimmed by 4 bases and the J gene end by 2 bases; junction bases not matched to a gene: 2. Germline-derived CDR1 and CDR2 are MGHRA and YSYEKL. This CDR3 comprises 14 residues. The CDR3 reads CASSPQGAGNTIYF. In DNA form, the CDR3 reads TGCGCCAGCAGCCCCCAGGGGGCTGGAAACACCATATATTTT.

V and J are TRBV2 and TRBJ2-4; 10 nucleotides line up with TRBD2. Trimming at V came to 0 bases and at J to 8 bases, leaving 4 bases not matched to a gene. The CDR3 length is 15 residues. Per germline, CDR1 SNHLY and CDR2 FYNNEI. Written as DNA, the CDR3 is TGTGCCAGCAGTGAAGCAGCGGGGGGGCCCTACATTCAGTACTTC. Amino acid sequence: CASSEAAGGPYIQYF.

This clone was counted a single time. CDR3: CASSIGRQGAAGYTF. The CDR3 nucleotides are TGTGCCAGTAGTATAGGTCGACAGGGGGCAGCTGGCTACACCTTC. The rearrangement joins TRBV19 to TRBJ1-2; 10 bases map to TRBD1. Per the germline V gene, CDR1 is LNHDA and CDR2 is SQIVND (reference sequence). Unmatched junction bases numbered 6, after V lost 1 base and J lost 7 bases. The CDR3 length is 15 residues.

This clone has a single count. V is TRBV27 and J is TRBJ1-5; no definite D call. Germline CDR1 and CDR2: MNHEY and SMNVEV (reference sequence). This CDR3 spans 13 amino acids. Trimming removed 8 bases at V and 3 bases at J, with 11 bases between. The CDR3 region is CASGGFSNQPQHF. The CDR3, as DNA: TGTGCCAGCGGAGGGTTTTCCAATCAGCCCCAGCATTTT.

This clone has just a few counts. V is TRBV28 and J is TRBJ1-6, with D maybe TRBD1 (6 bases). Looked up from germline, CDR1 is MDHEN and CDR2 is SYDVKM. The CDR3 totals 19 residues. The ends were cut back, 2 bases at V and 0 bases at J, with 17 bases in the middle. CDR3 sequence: CASSLRQGHESSYNSPLHF. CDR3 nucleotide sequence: TGTGCCAGCAGTTTACGGCAGGGGCACGAGAGCTCCTATAATTCACCCCTCCACTTT.

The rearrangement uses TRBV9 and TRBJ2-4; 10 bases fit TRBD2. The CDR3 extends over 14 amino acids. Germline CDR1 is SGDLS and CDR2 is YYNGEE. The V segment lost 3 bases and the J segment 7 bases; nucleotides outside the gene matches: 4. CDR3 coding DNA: TGTGCCAGCAGCGGTAGCGGGGGGCCTAACATTCAGTACTTC. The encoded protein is CASSGSGGPNIQYF. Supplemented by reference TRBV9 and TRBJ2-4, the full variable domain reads DSGVTQTPKHLITATGQRVTLRCSPRSGDLSVYWYQQSLDQGLQFLIQYYNGEERAKGNILERFSAQQFPDLHSELNLSSLELGDSALYFCASSGSGGPNIQYFGAGTRLSVL.

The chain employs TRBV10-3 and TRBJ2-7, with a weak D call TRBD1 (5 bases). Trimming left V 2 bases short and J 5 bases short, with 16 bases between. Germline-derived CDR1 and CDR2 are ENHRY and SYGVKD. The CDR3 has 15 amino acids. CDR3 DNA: TGTGCCATCAGTGAGAGTGACAGTCCGGCGGACGAGCAGTACTTC. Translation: CAISESDSPADEQYF.

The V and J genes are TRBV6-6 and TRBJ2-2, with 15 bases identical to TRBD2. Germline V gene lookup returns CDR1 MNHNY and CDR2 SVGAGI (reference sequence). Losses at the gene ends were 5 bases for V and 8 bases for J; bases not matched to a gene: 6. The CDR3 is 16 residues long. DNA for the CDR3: TGTGCCAGCAGTCGTGGACTAGCGGGGGGGGAAGGGGAGCTGTTTTTT. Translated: CASSRGLAGGEGELFF.

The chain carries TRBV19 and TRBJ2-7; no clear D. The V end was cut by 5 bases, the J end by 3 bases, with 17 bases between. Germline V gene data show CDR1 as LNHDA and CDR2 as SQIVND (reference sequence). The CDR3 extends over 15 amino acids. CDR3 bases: TGTGCCAGTAGTTTGGCCGCGGCGGCTCTCTACGAGCAGTACTTC. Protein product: CASSLAAAALYEQYF.

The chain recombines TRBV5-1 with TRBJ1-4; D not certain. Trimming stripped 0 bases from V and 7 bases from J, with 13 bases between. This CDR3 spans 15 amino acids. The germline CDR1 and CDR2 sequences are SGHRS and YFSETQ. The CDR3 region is CASSLEAPGGEKLFF. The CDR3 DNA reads TGCGCCAGCAGCTTGGAGGCGCCTGGAGGTGAAAAACTGTTTTTT.

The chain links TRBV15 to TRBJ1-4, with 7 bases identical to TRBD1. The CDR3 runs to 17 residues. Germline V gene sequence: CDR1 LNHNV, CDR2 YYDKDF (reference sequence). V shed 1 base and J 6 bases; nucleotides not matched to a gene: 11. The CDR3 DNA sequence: TGTGCCACCAGCAGAGTATTTACAGGGGCTGGGGATGAAAAACTGTTTTTT. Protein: CATSRVFTGAGDEKLFF.

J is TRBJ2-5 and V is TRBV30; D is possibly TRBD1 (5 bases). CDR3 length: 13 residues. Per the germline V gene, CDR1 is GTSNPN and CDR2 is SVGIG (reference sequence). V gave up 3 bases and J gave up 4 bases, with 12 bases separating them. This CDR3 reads CAWSQGSRETQYF. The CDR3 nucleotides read TGTGCCTGGAGCCAGGGATCGAGAGAGACCCAGTACTTC.

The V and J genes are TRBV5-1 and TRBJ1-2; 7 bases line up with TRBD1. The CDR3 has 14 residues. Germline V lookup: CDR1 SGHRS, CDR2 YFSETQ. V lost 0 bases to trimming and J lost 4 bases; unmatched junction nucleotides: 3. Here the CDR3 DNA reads TGCGCCAGCAGCTTGGAGGGACAGCTCTATGGCTACACCTTC. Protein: CASSLEGQLYGYTF. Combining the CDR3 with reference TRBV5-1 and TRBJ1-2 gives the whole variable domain KAGVTQTPRYLIKTRGQQVTLSCSPISGHRSVSWYQQTPGQGLQFLFEYFSETQRNKGNFPGRFSGRQFSNSRSEMNVSTLELGDSALYLCASSLEGQLYGYTFGSGTRLTVV.

The DNA for the CDR3 is TGCGCCAGCAGTCTCACAGGGTTAGGAGAAAAACTGTTTTTT. This encodes CASSLTGLGEKLFF. This rearrangement joins TRBV4-1 to TRBJ1-4, with a weak D call TRBD1 (6 bases). Germline assignment: CDR1 MGHRA and CDR2 YSYEKL. The CDR3 has 14 amino acids. Trimming pared 6 bases from V and 8 bases from J, leaving 16 bases between.

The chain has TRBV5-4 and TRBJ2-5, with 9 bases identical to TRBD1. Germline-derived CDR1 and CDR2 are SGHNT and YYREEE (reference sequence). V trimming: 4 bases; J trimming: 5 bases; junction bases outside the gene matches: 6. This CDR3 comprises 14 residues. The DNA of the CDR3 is TGTGCCAGCAGCGAAACAGGGGGCCAGGAGACCCAGTACTTC. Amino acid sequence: CASSETGGQETQYF.

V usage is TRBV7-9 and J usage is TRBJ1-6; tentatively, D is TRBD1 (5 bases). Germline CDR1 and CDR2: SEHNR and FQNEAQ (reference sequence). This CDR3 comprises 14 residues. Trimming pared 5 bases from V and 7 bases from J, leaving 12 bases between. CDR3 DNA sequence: TGTGCCAGCAGCCCTGACAGCGCCAATTCACCCCTCCACTTT. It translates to CASSPDSANSPLHF.

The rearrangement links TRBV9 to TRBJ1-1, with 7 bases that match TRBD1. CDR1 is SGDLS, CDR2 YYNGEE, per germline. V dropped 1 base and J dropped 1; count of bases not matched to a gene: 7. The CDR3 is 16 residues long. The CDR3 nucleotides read TGTGCCAGCAGCGTACTAGACAGGGAAACGAACACTGAAGCTTTCTTT. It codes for CASSVLDRETNTEAFF.

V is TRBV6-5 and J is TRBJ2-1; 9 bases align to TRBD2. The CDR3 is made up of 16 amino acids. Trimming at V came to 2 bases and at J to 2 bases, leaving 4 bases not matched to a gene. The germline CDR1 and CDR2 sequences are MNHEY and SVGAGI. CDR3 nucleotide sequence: TGTGCCAGCAGTTACGAAGGCGGGGGGGCCTACAATGAGCAGTTCTTC. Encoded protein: CASSYEGGGAYNEQFF.

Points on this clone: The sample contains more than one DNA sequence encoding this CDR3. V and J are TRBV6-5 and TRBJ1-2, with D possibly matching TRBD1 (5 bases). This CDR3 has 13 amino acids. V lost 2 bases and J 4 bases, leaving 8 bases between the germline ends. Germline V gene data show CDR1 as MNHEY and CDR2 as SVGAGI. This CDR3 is CASSYRGLYGYTF. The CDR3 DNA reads TGTGCCAGCAGTTACAGGGGACTCTATGGCTACACCTTC.

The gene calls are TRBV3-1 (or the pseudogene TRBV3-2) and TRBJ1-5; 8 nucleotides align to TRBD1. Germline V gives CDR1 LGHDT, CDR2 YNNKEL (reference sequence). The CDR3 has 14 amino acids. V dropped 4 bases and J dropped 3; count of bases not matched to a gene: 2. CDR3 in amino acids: CASSPDRANQPQHF. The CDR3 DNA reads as TGTGCCAGCAGCCCGGACAGGGCCAATCAGCCCCAGCATTTT.

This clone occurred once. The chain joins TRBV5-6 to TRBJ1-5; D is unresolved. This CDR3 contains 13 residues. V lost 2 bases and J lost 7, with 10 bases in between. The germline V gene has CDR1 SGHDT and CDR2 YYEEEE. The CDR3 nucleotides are TGTGCCAGCAGCTTCCAGTATGGCCAGCCCCAGCATTTT. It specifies CASSFQYGQPQHF. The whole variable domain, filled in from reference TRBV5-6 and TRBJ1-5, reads DAGVTQSPTHLIKTRGQQVTLRCSPKSGHDTVSWYQQALGQGPQFIFQYYEEEERQRGNFPDRFSGHQFPNYSSELNVNALLLGDSALYLCASSFQYGQPQHFGDGTRLSIL.

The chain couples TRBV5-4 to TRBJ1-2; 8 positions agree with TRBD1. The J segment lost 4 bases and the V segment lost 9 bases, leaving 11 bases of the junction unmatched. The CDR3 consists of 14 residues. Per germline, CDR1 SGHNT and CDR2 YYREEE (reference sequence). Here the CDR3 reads CATSTSDRGYGYTF. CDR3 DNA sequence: TGTGCCACCTCCACCTCCGACAGGGGCTATGGCTACACCTTC.

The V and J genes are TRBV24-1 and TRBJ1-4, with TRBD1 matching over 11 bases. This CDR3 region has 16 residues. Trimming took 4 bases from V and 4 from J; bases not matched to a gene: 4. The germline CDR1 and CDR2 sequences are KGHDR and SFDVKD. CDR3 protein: CATSDAGTGGNEKLFF. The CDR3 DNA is TGTGCCACCAGTGACGCCGGGACAGGGGGTAATGAAAAACTGTTTTTT.

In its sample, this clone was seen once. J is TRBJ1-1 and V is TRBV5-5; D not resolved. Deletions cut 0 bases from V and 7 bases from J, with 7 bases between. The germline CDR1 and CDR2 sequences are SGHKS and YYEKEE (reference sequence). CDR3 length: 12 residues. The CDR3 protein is CASSLVRSEAFF. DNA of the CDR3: TGTGCCAGCAGCTTGGTCCGTAGTGAAGCTTTCTTT.

In DNA, the CDR3 is TGCGCCAGCAGCCAAGATGGTGTGCTGAGGCAGTACTTC. Translating it yields CASSQDGVLRQYF. The gene calls are TRBV4-3 and TRBJ2-7; D is unresolved. Per germline, CDR1 LGHNA and CDR2 YSLEER. Trimming left V 0 bases short and J 9 bases short, with 12 bases between. The CDR3 spans 13 residues.

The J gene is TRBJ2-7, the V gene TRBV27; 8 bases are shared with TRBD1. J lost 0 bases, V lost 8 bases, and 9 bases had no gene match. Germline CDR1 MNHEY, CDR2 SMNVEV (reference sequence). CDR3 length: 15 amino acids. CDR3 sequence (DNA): TGTGCCAGCCATTCGTCCGGGACAGGCTCCTACGAGCAGTACTTC. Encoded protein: CASHSSGTGSYEQYF.